The rows below give T cell receptor beta chains drawn from one sample of a study of blood T cell repertoires in COVID-19. The table came from immunoSEQ multiplex PCR; TCRdb's copy has only in-frame clones and leaves some out. This sample carries roughly 160,000 clones, just under 85% of them seen once, and the ten largest clones take roughly 8.1%. Material: peripheral blood. The receptor set was obtained from an elderly woman with COVID-19, enrolled during active disease. Both conserved end residues are part of each CDR3. D genes are given only for firm matches. The size entry is marked missing in some rows and otherwise reads once, few, many or a size class.

>NA|TRBV6-5|TRBJ1-5|TRBD1
CASSTGGNQPQHF
TGTGCCAGCAGTACAGGGGGCAATCAGCCCCAGCATTTT
>NA|TRBV5-1|TRBJ1-2|NA
CASSPGGTSSYGYTF
TGCGCCAGCAGCCCGGGCGGGACGTCTTCATATGGCTACACCTTC
>few|TRBV6-5|TRBJ2-7|NA
CASSTYRDTVQQYF
TGTGCCAGCAGTACCTACCGGGACACCGTCCAGCAGTACTTC
>NA|TRBV5-1|TRBJ1-4|TRBD1
CASSYGQGAKKLFF
TGCGCCAGCAGTTACGGACAGGGGGCGAAAAAACTGTTTTTT
>NA|TRBV18|TRBJ2-1|NA
CATQGEDEQFF
TGTGCCACCCAAGGGGAGGATGAGCAGTTCTTC
>NA|TRBV12-3/TRBV12-4|TRBJ1-1|TRBD1
CASSGQVNTEAFF
TGTGCCAGCAGCGGACAGGTGAACACTGAAGCTTTCTTT
>NA|TRBV19|TRBJ1-2|TRBD1
CASRLTPTGLYGYTF
TGTGCCAGTAGGCTTACACCGACAGGGCTGTATGGCTACACCTTC
>NA|TRBV19|TRBJ2-3|TRBD2
CASSSTSGVTDTQYF
TGTGCCAGTAGTTCCACTAGCGGGGTAACAGATACGCAGTATTTT
>once|TRBV12-3/TRBV12-4|TRBJ1-1|NA
CASSFGASTEAFF
TGTGCCAGCAGTTTTGGGGCCAGTACTGAAGCTTTCTTT
>NA|TRBV11-1|TRBJ1-1|TRBD1
CASSQGQPLRNTEAFF
TGTGCCAGCAGCCAGGGACAGCCGCTTCGGAACACTGAAGCTTTCTTT
>once|TRBV12-3/TRBV12-4|TRBJ1-1|NA
CASYQRRAFF
TGTGCCAGCTACCAAAGGCGGGCTTTCTTT
>NA|TRBV19|TRBJ1-5|TRBD1
CASSINRGPSNQPQHF
TGTGCCAGTAGTATTAACAGGGGGCCGAGCAATCAGCCCCAGCATTTT
>NA|TRBV29-1|TRBJ1-3|NA
CSVSPVGGPGNTIYF
TGCAGCGTTTCCCCCGTCGGGGGACCTGGAAACACCATATATTTT
>NA|TRBV6-5|TRBJ2-1|NA
CASSRQAMRAQQFF
TGTGCCAGCAGTCGACAGGCGATGAGGGCTCAGCAGTTCTTC
>NA|TRBV28|TRBJ2-7|NA
CASIASGGPGEQYF
TGTGCCAGCATCGCTTCGGGGGGCCCGGGGGAGCAGTACTTC
>NA|TRBV7-2|TRBJ2-1|NA
CASSHKPWEQFF
TGTGCCAGCAGCCATAAGCCATGGGAGCAGTTCTTC
>NA|TRBV5-1|TRBJ2-2|NA
CASSLSAANTGELFF
TGCGCCAGCAGCTTGAGTGCGGCGAACACCGGGGAGCTGTTTTTT
>NA|TRBV6-5|TRBJ2-5|TRBD1
CASSYPGQGAQYF
TGTGCCAGCAGTTACCCAGGCCAGGGGGCCCAGTACTTC
>NA|TRBV18|TRBJ1-2|NA
CASSPEARADYGYTF
TGTGCCAGCTCACCTGAGGCCAGGGCGGACTATGGCTACACCTTC
>NA|TRBV9|TRBJ1-5|NA
CASGPGESNQPQHF
TGTGCCAGCGGCCCAGGGGAGAGCAATCAGCCCCAGCATTTT
>NA|TRBV4-1|TRBJ1-4|NA
CASSQLLGGEKLFF
TGCGCCAGCAGCCAGTTATTAGGAGGGGAAAAACTGTTTTTT
>NA|TRBV21-1|TRBJ2-3|NA
CASSKGFLAGVSDTQYF
TGTGCCAGCAGCAAAGGGTTCCTAGCGGGAGTTTCAGATACGCAGTATTTT
>NA|TRBV3-1/TRBV3-2|TRBJ1-1|NA
CASGRNTEAFF
TGTGCCAGCGGGAGGAACACTGAAGCTTTCTTT
>NA|TRBV5-4|TRBJ2-1|TRBD2
CASSQTSGSYNEQFF
TGTGCCAGCAGCCAAACTAGCGGGAGTTACAATGAGCAGTTCTTC
>few|TRBV28|TRBJ1-6|NA
CASITSSYNSPLHF
TGTGCCAGCATCACGAGCTCCTATAATTCACCCCTCCACTTT
>NA|TRBV5-1|TRBJ2-7|TRBD2
CASSLAGTSGVLSEQYF
TGCGCCAGCAGCTTGGCCGGGACTAGCGGGGTCCTGAGCGAGCAGTACTTC
>NA|TRBV28|TRBJ2-7|NA
CASRGGFYEQYF
TGTGCCAGCAGGGGGGGATTTTACGAGCAGTACTTC
>NA|TRBV28|TRBJ1-3|TRBD1
CASSSPRAGGRNTIYF
TGTGCCAGCAGTTCCCCCCGAGCAGGGGGTAGAAACACCATATATTTT
>NA|TRBV28|TRBJ1-5|TRBD1
CASKAGTGREPQHF
TGTGCCAGCAAAGCCGGGACAGGGAGGGAGCCCCAGCATTTT
>NA|TRBV27|TRBJ2-7|NA
CASISMGGYEQYF
TGTGCCAGCATAAGTATGGGGGGCTACGAGCAGTACTTC
>NA|TRBV3-1/TRBV3-2|TRBJ2-3|NA
CASSPGGTPDTQYF
TGTGCCAGCAGTCCCGGGGGTACACCAGATACGCAGTATTTT
>NA|TRBV2|TRBJ1-5|TRBD1
CASRDRGDQPQHF
TGTGCCAGCAGGGACAGGGGTGATCAGCCCCAGCATTTT
>NA|TRBV18|TRBJ2-7|NA
CASSPNRSSYEQYF
TGTGCCAGCTCACCAAACAGGAGCTCCTACGAGCAGTACTTC
>NA|TRBV4-1|TRBJ2-3|TRBD1
CASSARGHGTDTQYF
TGCGCCAGCAGCGCAAGGGGGCACGGGACAGATACGCAGTATTTT
>once|TRBV2|TRBJ2-7|NA
CASGGDSRTYEQYF
TGTGCCAGCGGAGGGGACAGTCGCACCTACGAGCAGTACTTC
>NA|TRBV6-6|TRBJ2-7|NA
CASNLGNSYEQYF
TGTGCCAGCAATCTCGGGAACTCCTACGAGCAGTACTTC
>NA|TRBV6-5|TRBJ1-2|TRBD1
CASSTDRGDYGYTF
TGTGCCAGCAGTACGGACAGGGGGGACTATGGCTACACCTTC
>NA|TRBV6-5|TRBJ1-3|NA
CASRPQQSGNTIYF
TGTGCCAGCAGACCCCAACAGTCTGGAAACACCATATATTTT
>NA|TRBV20-1|TRBJ1-2|TRBD1
CSARTTGGYTF
TGCAGTGCTAGAACGACAGGGGGCTACACCTTC